Shown below are 8 T cell receptor beta chains from a single sample sequenced in a study of CXCR3-negative and CXCR3-positive naive CD8 T cells. Study results and caveats: For CXCR3-positive naive cells, TRB CDR3s were more hydrophobic than those of CXCR3-negative naive cells.

Their target antigens are unknown. TRB cDNA was prepared as libraries by UMI-labeled 5' RACE. TCRdb reworked the 5' RACE reads into one entry per CDR3 protein, no DNA. Its table records roughly 120,000 distinct CDR3 sequences. Sequencing was carried out using naive CXCR3+ CD8+ T cells from blood. Subset in this sample: CD45RO-CCR7+CD27+CD95- naive CD8+ T cells expressing CXCR3 (TNR3+). Receptors originate from a human donor in good health. Some clones in this sample may be carry-over from other donors' samples.

J is TRBJ2-2 and V is TRBV27; checking the TCRdb D call of TRBD2 is not possible without DNA. The CDR3 runs to 18 residues. Per the germline V gene, CDR1 is MNHEY and CDR2 is SMNVEV (reference sequence). The CDR3 region is CASSFLRLGLANTGELFF.

This rearrangement joins TRBV12-3 or TRBV12-4 to TRBJ2-1; the D gene TCRdb calls, TRBD2, cannot be checked with no DNA. The CDR3 runs to 12 residues. CDR3 amino acids: CASSLGPSMRFF.

The chain couples TRBV12-3 or TRBV12-4 to TRBJ2-7; lacking DNA, the TRBD1 call made by TCRdb goes unchecked. CDR3 length equals 14 residues. This CDR3 is CASSLGRDAYEQYF.

V usage is TRBV4-1 and J usage is TRBJ2-5; TCRdb proposes TRBD2, but this gene call is untestable without DNA. Germline CDR1 is MGHRA and CDR2 is YSYEKL. The CDR3 is 19 amino acids. The chain's CDR3 is CASSQLGSTASGDQETQYF.

CDR3: CASSYSGGSGQPQHF. This sequence joins TRBV6-5 and TRBJ1-5; TCRdb reports TRBD1, a call that lacks DNA to check it against. This CDR3 has 15 residues. Germline CDR1 is MNHEY and CDR2 is SVGAGI.

The V call is TRBV7-2, the J call TRBJ2-3; absent DNA, TCRdb's TRBD1 call cannot be checked. CDR1 SGHTA and CDR2 FQGNSA come from the germline V gene. This CDR3 has 14 residues. CDR3 loop: CASSSGTSTDTQYF.

The chain's CDR3 is CSAQTGPGVSYEQYF. This rearrangement joins TRBV20-1 to TRBJ2-7; lacking DNA, the TRBD1 call made by TCRdb goes unchecked. This CDR3 has 15 amino acids. Per the germline V gene, CDR1 is DFQATT and CDR2 is SNEGSKA (reference sequence).

This chain links TRBV6-5 with TRBJ1-5; TCRdb outputs TRBD1, but without DNA this stays unchecked. Germline-derived CDR1 and CDR2 are MNHEY and SVGAGI. The CDR3 contains 18 residues. This chain's CDR3 is CASSYLTETGISNQPQHF.